Each of the 20 T cell receptor beta chains below was sequenced from the same sample in a study of OX40 agonist ivuxolimab in advanced cancers. Some clones are missing from TCRdb's copy, which holds only in-frame ones; the method was immunoSEQ multiplex PCR. The sample lists about 73,000 clones, 85% to 90% occurring once. Here the sequenced sample was CD4+ or CD8+ T cells sorted from blood, taken in a trial of the OX40 agonist ivuxolimab. The source of these receptors is an adult with an advanced solid tumor such as melanoma, head and neck, liver or kidney cancer.

In its sample, this clone was seen once. The chain recombines TRBV6-5 with TRBJ2-1, with D maybe TRBD2 (6 bases). The CDR3 extends over 13 amino acids. V lost 4 bases and J lost 5, with 9 bases in between. Per germline, CDR1 MNHEY and CDR2 SVGAGI. The CDR3 region is CASSSGEHNEQFF. DNA of the CDR3: TGTGCCAGCAGTTCGGGAGAACACAATGAGCAGTTCTTC.

This clone was detected once. V gene TRBV5-1 combines with J gene TRBJ2-7, with 7 bases fitting TRBD1. Germline loops: CDR1 SGHRS, CDR2 YFSETQ. V gave up 4 bases and J gave up 3 bases; unmatched junction bases: 4. This CDR3 has 13 residues. CDR3 region: CASSAAGGYEQYF. The DNA of the CDR3 is TGCGCCAGCAGCGCCGCAGGGGGCTACGAGCAGTACTTC.

A single count supports this clone. The chain recombines TRBV27 with TRBJ2-7; the D gene could be TRBD1 or TRBD2 (5 bases each). Germline loops: CDR1 MNHEY, CDR2 SMNVEV (reference sequence). There are 13 residues in the CDR3. V lost 7 bases and J 2 bases, leaving 12 bases between the germline ends. In nucleotides, the CDR3 is TGTGCCAGCAAACTGATGGGGGCCTACGAGCAGTACTTC. This translates into CASKLMGAYEQYF.

This sequence joins TRBV6-5 and TRBJ2-2; TRBD2 might be the D (5 bases). This CDR3 spans 16 amino acids. Germline V gene lookup returns CDR1 MNHEY and CDR2 SVGAGI. Trimming left V 2 bases short and J 6 bases short, with 16 bases between. The CDR3, as DNA: TGTGCCAGCAGTTACCTAGGAGGACCAATCCCCGGGGAGCTGTTTTTT. Amino acid sequence: CASSYLGGPIPGELFF.

This chain connects TRBV19 to TRBJ2-2; 7 bases are a match to TRBD1. Trimming took 10 bases from V and 2 from J; bases not matched to a gene: 4. Germline lookup yields CDR1 LNHDA and CDR2 SQIVND (reference sequence). The CDR3 has 13 amino acids. This CDR3 is CAIRDRNTGELFF. Here the CDR3 DNA reads TGTGCCATTAGGGACAGAAACACCGGGGAGCTGTTTTTT.

The chain combines TRBV2 with TRBJ2-2, with D hard to call. Trimming removed 4 bases from V and 0 bases from J, with 9 bases in between. Germline CDR1 and CDR2: SNHLY and FYNNEI. The CDR3 is 15 residues long. The CDR3 sequence: CASSGTVANTGELFF. As DNA, the CDR3 is TGTGCCAGCAGTGGTACAGTTGCGAACACCGGGGAGCTGTTTTTT.

The gene calls are TRBV5-4 and TRBJ1-2; the D is unclear. Germline lookup yields CDR1 SGHNT and CDR2 YYREEE (reference sequence). CDR3 length: 14 amino acids. Trimming took 4 bases from V and 3 from J, leaving 13 bases between them. CDR3 region: CASSPAAGDYGYTF. CDR3 sequence (DNA): TGTGCCAGCAGCCCGGCGGCCGGCGACTATGGCTACACCTTC.

V usage is TRBV5-5 and J usage is TRBJ2-1; D is perhaps TRBD2 (6 bases). This CDR3 contains 17 residues. V lost 0 bases and J 0 bases, leaving 13 bases between the germline ends. The germline gives CDR1 SGHKS, CDR2 YYEKEE (reference sequence). CDR3 nucleotide sequence: TGTGCCAGCAGCTTGGCGCAAACTAGCCGCTCCTACAATGAGCAGTTCTTC. Translating gives CASSLAQTSRSYNEQFF. Supplemented by reference TRBV5-5 and TRBJ2-1, the full variable domain reads DAGVTQSPTHLIKTRGQQVTLRCSPISGHKSVSWYQQVLGQGPQFIFQYYEKEERGRGNFPDRFSARQFPNYSSELNVNALLLGDSALYLCASSLAQTSRSYNEQFFGPGTRLTVL.

The rearrangement links TRBV28 to TRBJ1-1, with TRBD1 matching over 8 bases. Germline V lookup: CDR1 MDHEN, CDR2 SYDVKM. The J segment lost 6 bases and the V segment lost 7 bases, leaving 7 bases of the junction unmatched. CDR3 length equals 13 residues. CDR3 in amino acids: CASTPTGVAEAFF. The CDR3 nucleotides read TGTGCCAGCACCCCGACAGGGGTCGCTGAAGCTTTCTTT.

The chain uses TRBV9 and TRBJ1-2; 7 positions agree with TRBD1. The J segment lost 2 bases and the V segment lost 3 bases, leaving 7 bases of the junction unmatched. This CDR3 contains 15 residues. The V gene's germline CDR1 is SGDLS and CDR2 YYNGEE. This CDR3 reads CASSGTRQGNYGYTF. The CDR3 DNA reads TGTGCCAGCAGCGGAACCAGACAGGGAAACTATGGCTACACCTTC.

The chain recombines TRBV6-1 with TRBJ2-7, with D tentatively TRBD1 (5 bases). The CDR3 is 13 residues long. Germline assignment: CDR1 MNHNS and CDR2 SASEGT. V was shortened by 3 bases and J by 3 bases, with 9 bases between the two germline ends. CDR3 nucleotides: TGTGCCAGCAGTGAGGGGCCCCGCTACGAGCAGTACTTC. Protein product: CASSEGPRYEQYF.

This clone was counted once. The genes are TRBV2 and TRBJ2-3; D uncertain. CDR1 and CDR2 (germline): SNHLY, FYNNEI. V gave up 1 base and J gave up 7 bases, with 6 bases separating them. The CDR3 is made up of 12 amino acids. The CDR3 here is CASSEDLNTQYF. The CDR3 nucleotides read TGTGCCAGCAGTGAAGACCTAAATACGCAGTATTTT.

This chain connects TRBV13 to TRBJ1-2; D not resolved. CDR3 length: 12 residues. Germline V gene data show CDR1 as PRHDT and CDR2 as FYEKMQ (reference sequence). V was trimmed by 4 bases and J by 4 bases, leaving 7 bases between them. The CDR3 region has the DNA TGTGCCAGCAGCTCTGGAATCTATGGCTACACCTTC. Translated, it gives CASSSGIYGYTF.

The chain uses TRBV10-3 and TRBJ1-2; a weak D match, TRBD1 (6 bases). Germline assignment: CDR1 ENHRY and CDR2 SYGVKD. This CDR3 has 14 residues. Trimming pared 10 bases from V and 0 bases from J, leaving 15 bases between. CDR3 protein: CATTPQGSNYGYTF. CDR3 DNA sequence: TGTGCCACGACCCCACAGGGTTCTAACTATGGCTACACCTTC.

This clone was observed a handful of times. This chain joins TRBV18 and TRBJ1-2; D not resolved. There are 13 residues in the CDR3. Germline CDR1 and CDR2: KGHSH and LQKENI. Trimming pared 8 bases from V and 5 bases from J, leaving 15 bases between. The CDR3, as DNA: TGTGCCAGCACCTCGGACGGGAGATATGGCTACACCTTC. This encodes CASTSDGRYGYTF.

The CDR3 bases are TGTGCCAGCAGCCCAGGGGAGCCCGGGGAGCTGTTTTTT. This translates into CASSPGEPGELFF. The rearrangement links TRBV9 to TRBJ2-2, with TRBD1 as a possible D gene (6 bases). This CDR3 has 13 residues. The V gene lost 4 bases and the J gene lost 6 bases, with 10 bases spanning the gap. CDR1 SGDLS and CDR2 YYNGEE come from the germline V gene.

The sample holds one count of this clone. The sample holds other DNA sequences that translate to the same CDR3. This chain links TRBV27 with TRBJ1-3, with D uncertain. Germline V gives CDR1 MNHEY, CDR2 SMNVEV (reference sequence). V was shortened by 5 bases and J by 2 bases, with 10 bases between the two germline ends. The CDR3 covers 14 residues. CDR3 bases: TGTGCCAGCAGTACCCGGGGTACTGGAAACACCATATATTTT. Translation gives CASSTRGTGNTIYF.

The rearrangement joins TRBV4-2 to TRBJ2-7; D not certain. Trimming removed 0 bases from V and 2 bases from J, with 5 bases in between. Germline V CDR1 and CDR2: LGHNA, YNFKEQ. The CDR3 is 13 amino acids. CDR3 sequence: CASSQDAAYEQYF. The CDR3 coding sequence is TGTGCCAGCAGCCAAGACGCCGCCTACGAGCAGTACTTC.

This clone appeared once. This chain links TRBV6-5 with TRBJ2-1; D remains ambiguous. This CDR3 region has 13 residues. V lost 8 bases and J 2 bases, leaving 10 bases between the germline ends. Germline CDR1 reads MNHEY; CDR2 reads SVGAGI. In nucleotides, the CDR3 is TGTGCCAGCGAATCACCCACCTACAATGAGCAGTTCTTC. This codes for CASESPTYNEQFF.

The chain carries TRBV5-1 and TRBJ1-2, with a weak D call TRBD1 (5 bases). CDR3 length: 13 residues. From germline, CDR1 is SGHRS and CDR2 YFSETQ. The V end lost 2 bases, the J end lost 8 bases, and 13 bases lay between the germline ends. The CDR3 is CASSLSRVEGYTF. The CDR3 DNA reads as TGCGCCAGCAGCTTATCCAGGGTAGAGGGCTACACCTTC.